Listed below are T cell receptor beta chains from one sample, sequenced in a study of blood T cell repertoires in COVID-19. The repertoire was sequenced with immunoSEQ multiplex PCR; TCRdb's copy has only in-frame clones and lacks some. The top ten hold over 9.5% of the sample, which has around 130,000 clones, 80% to 90% seen once. What was sequenced was peripheral blood. The receptor source for this set is a man aged 55 to 70 with active or convalescent COVID-19. The CDR3 runs from the conserved cysteine through the conserved F or W. D genes are given only for firm matches. Size tells how often a clone was seen (once, few, many) or the class of an expanded clone, and some rows leave it out.

>TRBD1|TRBJ1-2|.|TRBV5-6
TGTGCCAGCAGCCTGGGGGGACAGGGCCTCTTC
CASSLGGQGLF
>.|TRBJ1-1|.|TRBV11-2
TGTGCCAGCAGCCCGCTCACAGGGAGGAACACTGAAGCTTTCTTT
CASSPLTGRNTEAFF
>.|TRBJ2-6|.|TRBV28
TGTGCCAGCAGCCCAGGGGGGACCGGGGCCAACGTCCTGACTTTC
CASSPGGTGANVLTF
>TRBD2|TRBJ2-5|few|TRBV30
TGTGCCTGGAGTGTACGACTAGCGGGAGAGACCCAGTACTTC
CAWSVRLAGETQYF
>.|TRBJ2-7|.|TRBV19
TGTGCCAGTAGTATCGGAGGCTCGAAAGTAAGTTACGAGCAGTACTTC
CASSIGGSKVSYEQYF
>TRBD1|TRBJ2-7|.|TRBV18
TGTGCCAGCTCAGCGGACAGGGTGCTTTCAGAGCAGTACTTC
CASSADRVLSEQYF
>TRBD1|TRBJ1-5|.|TRBV28
TGTGCCAGCAGTTATCCGACAGGGAGACAGCCCCAGCATTTT
CASSYPTGRQPQHF
>.|TRBJ1-1|once|TRBV5-1
TGCGCCAGCAGCTGGACTCATAGGGCGAACACTGAAGCTTTCTTT
CASSWTHRANTEAFF
>.|TRBJ1-2|.|TRBV25-1
TGTGCCAGCAGTGCGCGAGGGGGACATGGCTACACCTTC
CASSARGGHGYTF
>.|TRBJ1-5|.|TRBV15
TGTGCCACCAGCAGAGAAGGAGAGCCCCAGCATTTT
CATSREGEPQHF
>.|TRBJ2-5|.|TRBV6-4
TGTGCCAGCAGTGACACCACAGGAGAATACCAAGAGACCCAGTACTTC
CASSDTTGEYQETQYF
>.|TRBJ2-3|.|TRBV19
TGTGCCAGTAGTATATCCCGGCGGGGAATGCCAGATACGCAGTATTTT
CASSISRRGMPDTQYF
>TRBD2|TRBJ2-1|.|TRBV24-1
TGTGCCACCAGTGTGAGGGGACTAGCTCACAATGAGCAGTTCTTC
CATSVRGLAHNEQFF
>TRBD1|TRBJ1-6|.|TRBV6-5
TGTGCCAGCAGTTCCAGACAGGGGGTTGGTAATTCACCCCTCCACTTT
CASSSRQGVGNSPLHF
>.|TRBJ1-2|few|TRBV7-9
TGTGCCAGCAGCTTCTCCCAGGGCGGAGGCTACACCTTC
CASSFSQGGGYTF
>.|TRBJ1-2|.|TRBV15
TGTGCCACCAGCGGACAGAGGAGTAACTATGGCTACACCTTC
CATSGQRSNYGYTF
>.|TRBJ2-3|.|TRBV4-1
TGCGCCAGCAGCCAAGAGGGGAGAGGAACAGATACGCAGTATTTT
CASSQEGRGTDTQYF
>TRBD2|TRBJ2-1|.|TRBV18
TGTGCCAGCTCGCAACAATCAAACACACCCGGGACTAGCGGGATTCGGGAGTTCTTC
CASSQQSNTPGTSGIREFF
>TRBD1|TRBJ1-4|few|TRBV2
TGTGCCAGCACCGGGGGACAGGGACGGACGGAACTGTTTTTT
CASTGGQGRTELFF
>TRBD2|TRBJ2-3|.|TRBV7-7
TGTGCTAGCAGCCAGGGGACTAGCGCCACAGATACGCAGTATTTT
CASSQGTSATDTQYF
>.|TRBJ1-3|.|TRBV6-1
TGTGCCAGCAGTGAAGCGCGAGGGAGCTCTGGAAACACCATATATTTT
CASSEARGSSGNTIYF
>.|TRBJ1-3|.|TRBV5-4
TGTGCCAGCAGCTTGGACAGCTCTGGAAACACCATATATTTT
CASSLDSSGNTIYF
>TRBD2|TRBJ2-7|few|TRBV28
TGTGCCAGCAGTTTATTGGTTAGCGGGAGCTACGAGCAGTACTTC
CASSLLVSGSYEQYF
>TRBD1|TRBJ1-2|.|TRBV5-8
TGTGCCAGCAGCTTGGCCGGGGCAGGGGGACGCTATGGCTACACCTTC
CASSLAGAGGRYGYTF
>.|TRBJ2-7|.|TRBV3-1/TRBV3-2
TGTGCCAGCAGCCAATTGCCCGGGACTCGTCCCTACGAGCAGTACTTC
CASSQLPGTRPYEQYF
>TRBD2|TRBJ2-2|.|TRBV19
TGTGCCAGTAGTATAGTTCAAGGACTAGCGGCGAACACCGGGGAGCTGTTTTTT
CASSIVQGLAANTGELFF
>.|TRBJ1-6|.|TRBV28
TGTGCCAGCAGTTTCGGGAGGGGTAGCAATTCACCCCTCCACTTT
CASSFGRGSNSPLHF
>TRBD1|TRBJ1-2|.|TRBV6-1
TGTGCCAGCAGTGAAGGGCTGGGGACAGGGAATAACTATGGCTACACCTTC
CASSEGLGTGNNYGYTF
>.|TRBJ2-7|.|TRBV18
TGTGCCAGCTCACCACCGGCCAGGGACTACGAGCAGTACTTC
CASSPPARDYEQYF